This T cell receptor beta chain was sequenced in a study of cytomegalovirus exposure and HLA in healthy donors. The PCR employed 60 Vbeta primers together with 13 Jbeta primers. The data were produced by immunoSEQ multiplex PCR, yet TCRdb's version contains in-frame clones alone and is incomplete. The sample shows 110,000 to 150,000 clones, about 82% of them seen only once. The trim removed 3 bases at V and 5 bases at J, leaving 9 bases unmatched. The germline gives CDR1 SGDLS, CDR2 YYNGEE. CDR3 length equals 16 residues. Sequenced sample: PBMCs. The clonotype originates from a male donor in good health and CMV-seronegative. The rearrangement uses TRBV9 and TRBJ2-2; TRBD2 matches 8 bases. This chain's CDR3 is CASSAATGGRTGELFF. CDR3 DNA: TGTGCCAGCAGCGCGGCCACGGGAGGGAGAACCGGGGAGCTGTTTTTT.